The present TCR beta chain was sequenced within a study of blood T cell repertoires in COVID-19. Background on the study: Whether acute or convalescent, the COVID-19 samples came from the United States, Italy and Spain. Sample material is recorded as cDNA or gDNA derived from T cells, B-cell-depleted T cells, or PBMCs.

The protocol was immunoSEQ multiplex PCR, while the TCRdb copy is restricted to in-frame clones and leaves out a portion. The data hold approximately 340,000 clones, with roughly 90% observed a single time. This CDR3 contains 12 residues. Germline V gene data show CDR1 as MNHEY and CDR2 as SVGAGI. Trimming left V 8 bases short and J 8 bases short, with 15 bases between. This clone was counted between two and nine times. The sample was PBMCs or T cells enriched from blood (not recorded which). The V and J genes are TRBV6-5 and TRBJ1-2, with a weak D call TRBD1 (6 bases). This TCR was recovered from a woman aged 40 to 50 who had been exposed to COVID-19. This CDR3 is CASLGGGSGYTF. In DNA, the CDR3 is TGTGCCAGCCTAGGGGGGGGATCGGGCTACACCTTC.